Described below is a single T cell receptor beta chain sequence and its context. It has no known antigen specificity. Within one base of it there is no much larger clone, and no base qualities were kept. The CDR3 regions of human TCRbeta chains were subjected to immunosequencing. In the authors' own workflow: Repertoire TCRs were matched against a reference library of SARS-CoV-2-specific TCRs generated with the MIRA antigen-specificity platform. Breadth was defined as the fraction of unique TCRs that were SARS-CoV-2-associated. Depth was defined as the fraction of total T cells that were SARS-CoV-2-associated. Using the MIRA data, every spike-specific TCR was mapped to the spike region that the TCR reacted to and assigned to either a CD4 or a CD8 class. Log10-transformed breadth and depth values were compared by one-way ANOVA with Sidak's multiple comparisons tests. The source is immuneACCESS, and TCRdb retained only in-frame sequences with V and J called. Part of the clones is not carried over; for the studies checked, unresolved V genes explain less than half of this, and the remainder is unexplained. V and J calls and clone size are as listed in that table; D and trimming were resolved from the DNA. Here the sample has around 180,000 clones; 90% occur a single time. 2.5% to 3% of the sample is taken by the ten largest.

The time point label, as the study defines it: baseline before first vaccination. Vaccinee samples were obtained from the UK trials COV001 and COV002, which included a single-blind randomized controlled phase 2/3 trial of AZD1222 (ChAdOx1 nCoV-19) in healthy adults. For TCRbeta chain sequencing, PBMC samples from trial participants were taken at day 0 and at day 28 after the second dose. These data come from a study of T cell responses to AZD1222 COVID-19 vaccine (dated by TCRdb to the early 2020s). In the study overall: Because spike-specific TCR depth and breadth did not differ between the two schedules, AZD1222 recipients who got a second dose at roughly 4 weeks were pooled with those who got a second dose at roughly 12 weeks. A total of about 250 trial participants underwent TCR sequencing, of whom 200 to 220 had received two doses of AZD1222 and around 25 had received two doses of the MenACWY control vaccine. Trial participants were enrolled by age into 18-55, 56-69 and 70-plus year subgroups, with roughly 160, 29 and 62 TCR-sequenced participants respectively.

Findings and caveats that apply to the study as a whole: Nearly half of unique spike-specific TCRs reportedly recognized epitopes outside regions mutated in the B.1.351 and B.1.1.7 variants. Conclusions about previously exposed vaccinees were limited because only six AZD1222 recipients were SARS-CoV-2 seropositive at baseline. After two AZD1222 doses, both the breadth and the depth of spike-specific TCRs were significantly higher than at day 0 and than in MenACWY recipients. The 56-69-year group was small, and its depth increase did not reach significance, likely because of low power. Participants were mostly white British and included more females than males, and it was suggested by the authors that clonal diversity may have been underestimated. No day 14 peak-response samples were available, so repertoires were characterized only after the peak T cell response. Vaccine-associated CD4 TCRs spanned the whole spike protein, with dominant responses in regions 160-218 and 743-854.

The sequence was obtained from an adult in good health. The specimen was peripheral blood, collected on day 0 of AZD1222 vaccination.

The CDR3 protein sequence reads: CASSPTVNYGYTF. The DNA sequence is as follows: TGTGCCAGCAGTCCGACAGTGAACTATGGCTACACCTTC. In this chain, TRBV6-2 or TRBV6-3 is recombined with TRBJ1-2; TRBD1 is a possible D gene, resting on 5 matching bases. V and J lose 5 bases and 2 bases, and a span of 9 bases separates them. The CDR3 covers 13 residues, taking in both the cysteine and the phenylalanine. Just CDR3 DNA is preserved here, 39 bases in frame from base 1. CDR1 and CDR2 were assigned from the germline V gene as MNHEY and SVGEGT.